This TCR beta chain was profiled in a study of cytomegalovirus exposure and HLA in healthy donors. The overall study: The roughly 120 validation repertoires used the same platform as the 550 to 750 first-cohort repertoires, a later analysis reported. Broader study findings: The tendency of first-cohort TCR clusters to co-occur in the approximately 110 validation repertoires was identified by a subsequent analysis. TCR sequences were mostly rare, though some public TCRs occurred in many donors.

The table lists this clone with a count of one. Its antigen is unknown. Trimming cost V 2 bases and J 5 bases; bases outside gene matches: 6. From germline, CDR1 is SGHRS and CDR2 YFSETQ. The CDR3 totals 15 residues. Only in-frame clones appear in the TCRdb table, and some are missing; sequencing was by immunoSEQ multiplex PCR. The sample contains some 120,000 clones, around nine tenths of which appear only once. Sequences were obtained from PBMCs. This receptor was taken from a man between 25 and 39 years old in good health and CMV-seronegative. The V and J genes are TRBV5-1 and TRBJ2-3, with 9 positions matching TRBD2. Here the CDR3 reads CASSLSSGKRDTQYF. CDR3 coding DNA: TGCGCCAGCAGCTTATCTAGCGGGAAAAGAGATACGCAGTATTTT.